The entry below describes one T cell receptor beta chain. What it binds is not known. The sample contains more than one DNA sequence encoding this CDR3. This specimen belongs to a study of shared clonotypes between healthy human individuals. Study background: Researchers assigned three CD4 naive, three CD4 memory, two CD8 naive and one CD8 memory plate to each donor.

V lost 1 base and J lost 5, with 8 bases in between. Per germline, CDR1 SGHTA and CDR2 FQGNSA. CDR3 length: 13 residues. Sorted-subset replicate PCR reactions were performed with approximately 180 ng DNA, corresponding to 25,000 to 35,000 T cell genomes. Measured with immunoSEQ multiplex PCR; TCRdb has only the in-frame clones, and not every one. The table includes approximately 2.1 million clones, roughly 93% detected once. Notes on the study in general: Clonotype sharing across a few donors was observed for 4% to 5.5% of naive CD4 clonotypes.

The TCR comes from a man younger than 35 in good health. Some clones in this sample may be carry-over from other donors' samples. V usage is TRBV7-2 and J usage is TRBJ2-5; D unresolved. Input material: naive CD4+ T cells from PBMCs. Subset reported: CD45RA+ positively selected. The CDR3 DNA sequence: TGTGCCAGCAGCTTAGGACCAGAGGAGACCCAGTACTTC. Translation: CASSLGPEETQYF.